Listed below are T cell receptor beta chains from one sample, sequenced in a study of T cell responses to AZD1222 COVID-19 vaccine. Sequencing used immunoSEQ multiplex PCR; TCRdb keeps in-frame clones, though not all of them. The profile shows about 140,000 clones, roughly 93% of them singletons. The input for sequencing was peripheral blood, taken on day 0 of MenACWY control vaccination. These receptors originate from an adult in good health. Each CDR3 is given with its conserved first and last residue. A D gene is named only where the DNA matches it firmly. Clone size is given for some rows only: seen once, a few or many times, or a class if the clone is expanded.

V gene: TRBV28; J gene: TRBJ1-5; clone size: -; D gene: -; CDR3 protein: CASSLLGVIMPQHF; CDR3 DNA: TGTGCCAGCAGTTTATTGGGGGTTATCATGCCCCAGCATTTT
V gene: TRBV9; J gene: TRBJ1-6; clone size: once; D gene: -; CDR3 protein: CASSVGLGLHNPPLHF; CDR3 DNA: TGTGCCAGCAGCGTAGGGTTAGGCCTTCACAATCCACCCCTCCACTTT
V gene: TRBV5-4; J gene: TRBJ1-2; clone size: -; D gene: -; CDR3 protein: CASSLKADLYGYTF; CDR3 DNA: TGTGCCAGCAGCTTAAAGGCAGACCTCTATGGCTACACCTTC
V gene: TRBV19; J gene: TRBJ2-2; clone size: -; D gene: -; CDR3 protein: CASSTPGNTGELFF; CDR3 DNA: TGTGCCAGTAGTACCCCGGGGAACACCGGGGAGCTGTTTTTT
V gene: TRBV2; J gene: TRBJ2-7; clone size: -; D gene: -; CDR3 protein: CASGPDSSYEQYF; CDR3 DNA: TGTGCCAGCGGCCCTGACTCATCCTACGAGCAGTACTTC
V gene: TRBV7-8; J gene: TRBJ2-1; clone size: once; D gene: TRBD2; CDR3 protein: CASSLEAGVRDEQFF; CDR3 DNA: TGTGCCAGCAGCTTAGAAGCGGGGGTGAGGGATGAGCAGTTCTTC
V gene: TRBV9; J gene: TRBJ1-2; clone size: -; D gene: -; CDR3 protein: CASSLKDSFYGYTF; CDR3 DNA: TGTGCCAGCAGCCTGAAGGACAGTTTTTATGGCTACACCTTC
V gene: TRBV3-1/TRBV3-2; J gene: TRBJ1-1; clone size: once; D gene: -; CDR3 protein: CASSQYPGRGPKNTEAFF; CDR3 DNA: TGTGCCAGCAGCCAATATCCCGGCAGGGGCCCTAAGAACACTGAAGCTTTCTTT
V gene: TRBV10-3; J gene: TRBJ1-5; clone size: -; D gene: -; CDR3 protein: CAAQGSSNQPQHF; CDR3 DNA: TGTGCCGCACAGGGTTCTAGCAATCAGCCCCAGCATTTT
V gene: TRBV7-2; J gene: TRBJ1-1; clone size: -; D gene: TRBD1; CDR3 protein: CASSLQGLTEAFF; CDR3 DNA: TGTGCCAGCAGTCTACAGGGGCTCACTGAAGCTTTCTTT
V gene: TRBV20-1; J gene: TRBJ1-1; clone size: -; D gene: TRBD1; CDR3 protein: CSASAGGDTEAFF; CDR3 DNA: TGCAGTGCTAGTGCAGGGGGGGACACTGAAGCTTTCTTT
V gene: TRBV27; J gene: TRBJ1-1; clone size: -; D gene: -; CDR3 protein: CASSLSGGTEAFF; CDR3 DNA: TGTGCCAGCAGTTTAAGTGGGGGCACTGAAGCTTTCTTT
V gene: TRBV28; J gene: TRBJ1-1; clone size: few; D gene: TRBD1; CDR3 protein: CASSLRGQAFF; CDR3 DNA: TGTGCCAGCAGTTTAAGGGGGCAGGCTTTCTTT
V gene: TRBV19; J gene: TRBJ2-3; clone size: -; D gene: TRBD2; CDR3 protein: CASSISLAGVKDTQYF; CDR3 DNA: TGTGCCAGTAGTATATCACTAGCGGGAGTAAAAGATACGCAGTATTTT
V gene: TRBV4-1; J gene: TRBJ2-3; clone size: -; D gene: -; CDR3 protein: CASSSDGKSTDTQYF; CDR3 DNA: TGCGCCAGCAGCTCGGACGGAAAAAGCACAGATACGCAGTATTTT
V gene: TRBV9; J gene: TRBJ1-2; clone size: -; D gene: -; CDR3 protein: CASSVDGAGYTF; CDR3 DNA: TGTGCCAGCAGCGTAGATGGGGCTGGCTACACCTTC
V gene: TRBV5-1; J gene: TRBJ2-3; clone size: -; D gene: -; CDR3 protein: CASSLEQTTDTQYF; CDR3 DNA: TGCGCCAGCAGCTTGGAACAGACCACAGATACGCAGTATTTT
V gene: TRBV11-3; J gene: TRBJ2-3; clone size: -; D gene: -; CDR3 protein: CASSHQGSTQYF; CDR3 DNA: TGTGCCAGCAGCCATCAGGGGTCTACGCAGTATTTT
V gene: TRBV5-1; J gene: TRBJ2-2; clone size: -; D gene: -; CDR3 protein: CASSPQEPGELFF; CDR3 DNA: TGCGCCAGCAGCCCACAGGAGCCCGGGGAGCTGTTTTTT
V gene: TRBV7-9; J gene: TRBJ2-1; clone size: -; D gene: -; CDR3 protein: CASSFFRRDNEQFF; CDR3 DNA: TGTGCCAGCAGCTTTTTCCGGCGAGACAATGAGCAGTTCTTC
V gene: TRBV5-1; J gene: TRBJ1-5; clone size: -; D gene: -; CDR3 protein: CASSLAPVGGANQPQHF; CDR3 DNA: TGCGCCAGCAGCTTGGCCCCTGTTGGGGGAGCCAATCAGCCCCAGCATTTT
V gene: TRBV7-9; J gene: TRBJ2-3; clone size: -; D gene: -; CDR3 protein: CASSLEAADTQYF; CDR3 DNA: TGTGCCAGCAGCTTAGAAGCCGCAGATACGCAGTATTTT
V gene: TRBV19; J gene: TRBJ1-1; clone size: -; D gene: -; CDR3 protein: CASTGRRTEAFF; CDR3 DNA: TGTGCCAGCACGGGGCGGCGTACTGAAGCTTTCTTT
V gene: TRBV11-2; J gene: TRBJ2-7; clone size: -; D gene: TRBD2; CDR3 protein: CASSLYRVGGGPRGQYF; CDR3 DNA: TGTGCCAGCAGCCTATACCGCGTCGGCGGGGGGCCCCGTGGGCAGTACTTC
V gene: TRBV28; J gene: TRBJ1-2; clone size: -; D gene: TRBD1; CDR3 protein: CASSLQGGPKGYTF; CDR3 DNA: TGTGCCAGCAGTTTACAGGGGGGACCAAAGGGCTACACCTTC
V gene: TRBV2; J gene: TRBJ1-5; clone size: -; D gene: -; CDR3 protein: CASIGGLSNQPQHF; CDR3 DNA: TGTGCCAGCATTGGGGGGCTTAGCAATCAGCCCCAGCATTTT
V gene: TRBV5-8; J gene: TRBJ1-6; clone size: few; D gene: TRBD1; CDR3 protein: CASSPPPHRGRFNSPLHF; CDR3 DNA: TGTGCCAGCAGCCCCCCCCCACACAGGGGGCGATTTAATTCACCCCTCCACTTT
V gene: TRBV2; J gene: TRBJ1-6; clone size: few; D gene: -; CDR3 protein: CASSEVGDNSPLHF; CDR3 DNA: TGTGCCAGCAGTGAAGTGGGGGATAATTCACCCCTCCACTTT
V gene: TRBV7-9; J gene: TRBJ2-1; clone size: -; D gene: -; CDR3 protein: CASSDGPESYNEQFF; CDR3 DNA: TGTGCCAGCAGCGACGGTCCGGAATCCTACAATGAGCAGTTCTTC